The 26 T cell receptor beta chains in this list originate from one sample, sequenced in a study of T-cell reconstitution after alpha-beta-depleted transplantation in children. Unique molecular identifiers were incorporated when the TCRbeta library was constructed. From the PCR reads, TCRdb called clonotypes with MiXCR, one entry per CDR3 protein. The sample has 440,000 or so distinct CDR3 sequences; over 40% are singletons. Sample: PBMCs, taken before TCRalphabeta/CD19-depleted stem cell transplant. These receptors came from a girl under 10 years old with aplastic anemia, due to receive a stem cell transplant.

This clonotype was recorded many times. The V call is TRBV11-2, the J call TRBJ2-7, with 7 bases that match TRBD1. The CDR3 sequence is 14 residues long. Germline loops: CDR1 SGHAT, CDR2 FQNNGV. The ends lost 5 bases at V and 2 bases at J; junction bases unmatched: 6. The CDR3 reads CASSPWDSPYEQYF. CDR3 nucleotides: TGTGCCAGCAGCCCATGGGACAGTCCCTACGAGCAGTACTTC.

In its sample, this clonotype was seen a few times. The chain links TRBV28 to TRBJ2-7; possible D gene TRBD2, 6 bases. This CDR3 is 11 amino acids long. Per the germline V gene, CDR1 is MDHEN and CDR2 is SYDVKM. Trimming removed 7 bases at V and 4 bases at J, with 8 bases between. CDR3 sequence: CASNRGYEQYF. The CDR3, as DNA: TGTGCCAGCAACCGGGGGTACGAGCAGTACTTC.

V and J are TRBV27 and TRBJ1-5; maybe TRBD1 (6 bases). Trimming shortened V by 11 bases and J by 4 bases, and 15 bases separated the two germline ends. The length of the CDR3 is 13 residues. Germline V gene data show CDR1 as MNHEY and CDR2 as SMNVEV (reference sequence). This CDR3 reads CASRQARNQPQHF. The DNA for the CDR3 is TGTGCCTCGCGACAGGCAAGGAATCAGCCCCAGCATTTT.

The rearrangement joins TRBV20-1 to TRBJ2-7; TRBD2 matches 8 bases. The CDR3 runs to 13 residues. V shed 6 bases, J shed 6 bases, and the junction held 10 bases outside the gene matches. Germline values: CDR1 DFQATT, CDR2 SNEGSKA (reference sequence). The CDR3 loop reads CSARGGLASEQYF. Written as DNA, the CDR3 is TGCAGTGCCCGGGGGGGCCTAGCCAGCGAGCAGTACTTC.

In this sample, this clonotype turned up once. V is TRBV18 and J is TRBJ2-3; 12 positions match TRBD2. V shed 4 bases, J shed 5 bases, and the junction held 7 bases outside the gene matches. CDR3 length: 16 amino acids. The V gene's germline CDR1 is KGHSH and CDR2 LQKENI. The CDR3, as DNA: TGTGCCAGCTCACACTCTAGCGGGAGGGCCAAAGATACGCAGTATTTT. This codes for CASSHSSGRAKDTQYF.

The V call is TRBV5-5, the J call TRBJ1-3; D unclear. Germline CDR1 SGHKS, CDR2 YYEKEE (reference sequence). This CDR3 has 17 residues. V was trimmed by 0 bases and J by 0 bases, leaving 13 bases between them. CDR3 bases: TGTGCCAGCAGCTTGGGAGGAAACTCTGGCTCTGGAAACACCATATATTTT. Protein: CASSLGGNSGSGNTIYF.

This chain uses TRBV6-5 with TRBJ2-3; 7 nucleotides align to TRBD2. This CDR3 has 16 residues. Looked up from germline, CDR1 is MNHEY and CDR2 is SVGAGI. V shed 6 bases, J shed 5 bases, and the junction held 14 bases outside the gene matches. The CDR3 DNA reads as TGTGCCAGCAGATCCCTCCGGCGCGGGAGAGTAGATACGCAGTATTTT. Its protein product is CASRSLRRGRVDTQYF.

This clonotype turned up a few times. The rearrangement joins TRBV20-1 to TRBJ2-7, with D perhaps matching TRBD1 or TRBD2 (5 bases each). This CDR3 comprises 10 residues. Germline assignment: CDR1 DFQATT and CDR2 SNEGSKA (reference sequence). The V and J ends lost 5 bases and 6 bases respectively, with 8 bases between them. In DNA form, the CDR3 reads TGCAGTGCTGGGGGTGGCGAGCAGTACTTC. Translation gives CSAGGGEQYF.

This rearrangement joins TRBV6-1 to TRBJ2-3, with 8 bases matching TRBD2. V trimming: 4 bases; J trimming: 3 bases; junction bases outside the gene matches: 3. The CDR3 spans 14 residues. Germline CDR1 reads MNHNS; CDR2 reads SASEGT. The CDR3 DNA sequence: TGTGCCAGCAGTGGAGCGGGAGAAACAGATACGCAGTATTTT. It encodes CASSGAGETDTQYF.

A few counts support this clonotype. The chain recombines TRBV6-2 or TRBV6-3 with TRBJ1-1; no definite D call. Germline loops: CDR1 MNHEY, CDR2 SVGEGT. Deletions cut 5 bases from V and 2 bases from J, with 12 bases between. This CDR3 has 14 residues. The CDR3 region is CASSVLGGNTEAFF. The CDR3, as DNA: TGTGCCAGCAGTGTTCTCGGAGGAAACACTGAAGCTTTCTTT.

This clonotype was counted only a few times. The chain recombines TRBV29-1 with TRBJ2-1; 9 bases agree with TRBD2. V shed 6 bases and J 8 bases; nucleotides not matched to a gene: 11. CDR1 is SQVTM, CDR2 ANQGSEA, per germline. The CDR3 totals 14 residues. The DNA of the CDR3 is TGCAGCGTACCCGGGACTAGCCGGAGTGATGAGCAGTTCTTC. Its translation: CSVPGTSRSDEQFF.

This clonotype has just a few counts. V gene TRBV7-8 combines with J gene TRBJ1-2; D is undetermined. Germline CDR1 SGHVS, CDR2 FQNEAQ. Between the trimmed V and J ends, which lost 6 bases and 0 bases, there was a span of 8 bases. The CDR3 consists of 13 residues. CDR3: CASSHSTNYGYTF. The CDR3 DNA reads TGTGCCAGCAGTCATTCCACTAACTATGGCTACACCTTC.

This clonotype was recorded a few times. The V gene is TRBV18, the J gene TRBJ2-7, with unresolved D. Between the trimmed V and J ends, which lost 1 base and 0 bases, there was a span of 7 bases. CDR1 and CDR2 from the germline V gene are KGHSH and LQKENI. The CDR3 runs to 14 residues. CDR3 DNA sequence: TGTGCCAGCTCACCACAAACCAACTCCTACGAGCAGTACTTC. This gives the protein CASSPQTNSYEQYF.

The CDR3 DNA follows: TGCGCCAGCAGCTCCCTGGGCAGGGGGGAATCAGCTTTCTTT. Encoded protein: CASSSLGRGESAFF. This chain links TRBV5-1 with TRBJ1-1, with 7 bases lining up with TRBD1. Germline CDR1 reads SGHRS; CDR2 reads YFSETQ. V dropped 3 bases and J dropped 10; count of bases not matched to a gene: 12. This CDR3 is 14 amino acids long.

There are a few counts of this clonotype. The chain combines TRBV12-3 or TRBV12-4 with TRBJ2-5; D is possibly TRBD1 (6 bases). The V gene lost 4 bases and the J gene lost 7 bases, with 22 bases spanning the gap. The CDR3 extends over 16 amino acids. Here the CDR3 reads CASSSSSGGLGGTQYF. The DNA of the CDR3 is TGTGCCAGCAGTTCGAGCTCAGGAGGCCTAGGGGGGACCCAGTACTTC.

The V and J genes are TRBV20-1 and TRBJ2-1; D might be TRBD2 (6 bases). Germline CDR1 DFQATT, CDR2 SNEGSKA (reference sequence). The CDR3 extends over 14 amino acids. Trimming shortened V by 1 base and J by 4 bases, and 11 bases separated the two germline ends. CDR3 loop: CSARVAGIYNEQFF. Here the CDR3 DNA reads TGCAGTGCTAGAGTGGCGGGGATTTACAATGAGCAGTTCTTC.

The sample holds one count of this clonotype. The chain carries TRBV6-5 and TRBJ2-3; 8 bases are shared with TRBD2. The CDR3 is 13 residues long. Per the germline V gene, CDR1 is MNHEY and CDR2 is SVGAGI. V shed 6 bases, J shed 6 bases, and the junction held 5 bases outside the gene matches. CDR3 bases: TGTGCCAGCAGCTACGGGACTAGGGATACGCAGTATTTT. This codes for CASSYGTRDTQYF.

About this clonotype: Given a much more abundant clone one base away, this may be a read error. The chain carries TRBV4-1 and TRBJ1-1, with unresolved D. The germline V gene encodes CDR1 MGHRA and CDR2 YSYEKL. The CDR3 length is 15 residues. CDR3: CASSQARGLNTVAFF. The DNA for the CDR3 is TGCGCCAGCAGCCAAGCCCGAGGACTGAACACTGTAGCTTTCTTT.

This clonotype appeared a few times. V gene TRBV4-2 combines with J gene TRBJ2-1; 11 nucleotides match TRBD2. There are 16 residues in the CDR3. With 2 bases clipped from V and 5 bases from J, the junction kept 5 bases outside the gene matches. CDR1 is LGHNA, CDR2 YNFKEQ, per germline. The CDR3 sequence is CASSQMGLADNNEQFF. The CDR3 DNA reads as TGTGCCAGCAGCCAAATGGGACTAGCGGATAACAATGAGCAGTTCTTC.

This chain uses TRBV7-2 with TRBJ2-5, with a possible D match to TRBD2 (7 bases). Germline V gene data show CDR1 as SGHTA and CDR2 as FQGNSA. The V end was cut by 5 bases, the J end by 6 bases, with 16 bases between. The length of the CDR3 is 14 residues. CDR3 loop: CASSVEGGPKTQYF. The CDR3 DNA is TGTGCCAGCAGCGTGGAGGGGGGGCCGAAGACCCAGTACTTC.

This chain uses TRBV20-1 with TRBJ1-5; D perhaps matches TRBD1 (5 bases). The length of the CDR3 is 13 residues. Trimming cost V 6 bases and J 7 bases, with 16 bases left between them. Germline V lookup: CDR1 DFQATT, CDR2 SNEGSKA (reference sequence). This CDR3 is CSAKGQGKQPQHF. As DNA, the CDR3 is TGCAGTGCCAAGGGCCAGGGAAAGCAGCCCCAGCATTTT.

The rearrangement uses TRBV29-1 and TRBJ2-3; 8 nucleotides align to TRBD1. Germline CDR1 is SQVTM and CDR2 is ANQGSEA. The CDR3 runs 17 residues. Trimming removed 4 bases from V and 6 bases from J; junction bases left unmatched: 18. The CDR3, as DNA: TGCAGCGTTGCGTGGCCGGCACAGGGGGGTCCGGGCGATACGCAGTATTTT. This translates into CSVAWPAQGGPGDTQYF.

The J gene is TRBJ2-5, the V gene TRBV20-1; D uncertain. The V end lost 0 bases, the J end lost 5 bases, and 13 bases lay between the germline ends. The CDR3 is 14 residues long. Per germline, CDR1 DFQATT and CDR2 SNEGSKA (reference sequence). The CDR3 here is CSARDYGLWETQYF. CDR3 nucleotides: TGCAGTGCTAGAGATTACGGTCTCTGGGAGACCCAGTACTTC.

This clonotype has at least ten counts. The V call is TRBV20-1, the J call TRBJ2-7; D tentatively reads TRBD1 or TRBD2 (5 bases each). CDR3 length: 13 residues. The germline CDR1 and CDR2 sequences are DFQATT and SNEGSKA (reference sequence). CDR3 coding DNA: TGCACCATATGGGACCTCGGGCCCTACGAGCAGTACTTC. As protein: CTIWDLGPYEQYF.

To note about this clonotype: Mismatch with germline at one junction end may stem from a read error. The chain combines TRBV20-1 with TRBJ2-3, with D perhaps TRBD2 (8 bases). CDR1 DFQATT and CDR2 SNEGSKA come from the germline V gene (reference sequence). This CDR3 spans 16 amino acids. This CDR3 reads CSATDRAGGPTDTHYF. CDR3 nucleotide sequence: TGCAGTGCCACTGACAGGGCGGGGGGACCCACAGATACGCATTATTTT.

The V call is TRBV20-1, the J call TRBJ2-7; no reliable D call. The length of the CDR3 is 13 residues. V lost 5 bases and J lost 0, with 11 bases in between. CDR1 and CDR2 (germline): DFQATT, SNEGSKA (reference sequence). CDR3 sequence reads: CSAETVSSYEQYF. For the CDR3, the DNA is TGCAGTGCTGAGACGGTTAGCTCCTACGAGCAGTACTTC.